What follows are 20 T cell receptor beta chains derived from one specimen sequenced in a study of shared clonotypes between healthy human individuals. Naive-designated CD8 cells lacked CD45RO, were positively enriched for CCR7, and omitted terminally differentiated effector memory CD45RA+ cells. Clones were sequenced by immunoSEQ multiplex PCR, and TCRdb holds only the in-frame ones, with some missing. The table lists fewer than 1 million clones, about 96% of them singletons. Sequenced: naive CD8+ T cells sorted from blood. The receptors were gathered from a man younger than 40 in good health.

The rearrangement uses TRBV28 and TRBJ1-2; D may be TRBD1 (6 bases). The V gene's germline CDR1 is MDHEN and CDR2 SYDVKM. Deletions cut 6 bases from V and 5 bases from J, with 16 bases between. This CDR3 is 14 amino acids long. CDR3 DNA sequence: TGTGCCAGCAGCAACACAGGGTTGGGTTATGGCTACACCTTC. This encodes CASSNTGLGYGYTF.

The chain couples TRBV7-9 to TRBJ2-5; maybe TRBD1 (5 bases). Looked up from germline, CDR1 is SEHNR and CDR2 is FQNEAQ (reference sequence). CDR3 length: 12 amino acids. Trimming shortened V by 1 base and J by 11 bases, and 11 bases separated the two germline ends. The CDR3 protein is CASSLGETGQYF. CDR3 sequence (DNA): TGTGCCAGCAGCTTAGGGGAAACAGGACAGTACTTC.

J is TRBJ2-7 and V is TRBV28, with a weak D call TRBD1 (5 bases). This CDR3 is 13 amino acids long. Germline CDR1 and CDR2: MDHEN and SYDVKM. With 1 base removed from V and 2 bases from J, the gap between germline ends came to 6 bases. The CDR3 DNA follows: TGTGCCAGCAGTTTATTCAGGGCCTACGAGCAGTACTTC. It encodes CASSLFRAYEQYF.

J is TRBJ1-1 and V is TRBV5-1; TRBD1 matches at 9 bases. The junction had 10 bases not matched to a gene; V was cut back by 2 bases and J by 5 bases. Germline values: CDR1 SGHRS, CDR2 YFSETQ. CDR3 size: 16 residues. CDR3 nucleotide sequence: TGCGCCAGCAGCTTCGGATCGGGACAGGGTGGAACTGAAGCTTTCTTT. Translating gives CASSFGSGQGGTEAFF.

The J gene is TRBJ2-7, the V gene TRBV30; 7 positions match TRBD1. V trimming: 4 bases; J trimming: 0 bases; junction bases outside the gene matches: 3. The CDR3 extends over 13 amino acids. The V gene's germline CDR1 is GTSNPN and CDR2 SVGIG (reference sequence). The CDR3 DNA follows: TGTGCCTGGACCGACAGGGTCTCCTACGAGCAGTACTTC. Its translation: CAWTDRVSYEQYF.

The chain couples TRBV19 to TRBJ2-1, with TRBD2 matching over 8 bases. This CDR3 spans 14 amino acids. Germline loops: CDR1 LNHDA, CDR2 SQIVND (reference sequence). The junction had 10 bases not matched to a gene; V was cut back by 5 bases and J by 10 bases. Here the CDR3 reads CASSDIVGLDEQFF. CDR3 sequence (DNA): TGTGCCAGTAGTGACATAGTGGGACTAGACGAGCAGTTCTTC.

This clone occurred once. The chain couples TRBV7-8 to TRBJ1-5; D remains ambiguous. Germline-derived CDR1 and CDR2 are SGHVS and FQNEAQ. Deletions cut 7 bases from V and 7 bases from J, with 11 bases between. This CDR3 is 12 amino acids long. The CDR3 spells CASNDGVQPQHF. The CDR3 DNA reads TGTGCCAGCAACGATGGGGTACAGCCCCAGCATTTT.

The chain is built from TRBV4-1 and TRBJ2-2; D gene uncertain. V shed 0 bases and J shed 2 bases, with 10 bases lying between them. The CDR3 has 16 residues. CDR1 and CDR2 (germline): MGHRA, YSYEKL. The CDR3 nucleotides read TGCGCCAGCAGCCAAGAAGGCACGGACAACACCGGGGAGCTGTTTTTT. Its translation: CASSQEGTDNTGELFF.

The chain employs TRBV5-4 and TRBJ1-2; D is uncertain. The CDR3 spans 14 residues. V dropped 0 bases and J dropped 1 base, with 7 bases sitting between them. Germline CDR1 is SGHNT and CDR2 is YYREEE (reference sequence). In DNA form, the CDR3 reads TGTGCCAGCAGCTTGGACAGTTTTAACTATGGCTACACCTTC. Protein: CASSLDSFNYGYTF.

The V gene is TRBV11-2, the J gene TRBJ2-4; D gene unclear. This CDR3 region has 18 residues. Deletions cut 5 bases from V and 1 base from J, with 21 bases between. Germline V gene lookup returns CDR1 SGHAT and CDR2 FQNNGV. The CDR3 bases are TGTGCCAGCAGCCCAAGCAGTCCAAGGCAAGAGGCCAAAAACATTCAGTACTTC. Its protein is CASSPSSPRQEAKNIQYF.

The rearrangement joins TRBV7-8 to TRBJ2-7, with 9 nucleotides matching TRBD1. V was pared by 4 bases and J by 2 bases, with 6 bases of the junction left unmatched. Germline V gene data show CDR1 as SGHVS and CDR2 as FQNEAQ. The CDR3 covers 15 residues. The CDR3 sequence: CASSSTGGQTYEQYF. The CDR3 coding sequence is TGTGCCAGCAGCTCAACAGGGGGCCAAACCTACGAGCAGTACTTC.

This clone appeared a single time. The rearrangement joins TRBV7-2 to TRBJ2-1; either TRBD1 or TRBD2 may supply D (5 bases each). Germline CDR1 is SGHTA and CDR2 is FQGNSA. The CDR3 runs 13 residues. Deletions cut 3 bases from V and 8 bases from J, with 11 bases between. In nucleotides, the CDR3 is TGTGCCAGCAGCTTGGGACGAGGCCATGAGCAGTTCTTC. It specifies CASSLGRGHEQFF.

The CDR3 here is CAWSATENQMRAFF. CDR3 DNA: TGTGCCTGGAGTGCGACAGAGAACCAGATGCGGGCTTTCTTT. This sequence joins TRBV30 and TRBJ1-1; a possible D gene is TRBD1 (5 bases). The CDR3 totals 14 residues. V lost 1 base, J lost 11 bases, and 20 bases lay in between. CDR1 and CDR2 (germline): GTSNPN, SVGIG (reference sequence). The full variable domain, in which reference TRBV30 and TRBJ1-1 provide the parts outside the CDR3, is SQTIHQWPATLVQPVGSPLSLECTVEGTSNPNLYWYRQAAGRGLQLLFYSVGIGQISSEVPQNLSASRPQDRQFILSSKKLLLSDSGFYLCAWSATENQMRAFFGQGTRLTVV.

The V and J genes are TRBV10-2 and TRBJ1-2; no firm D call. V dropped 2 bases and J dropped 7 bases, with 5 bases sitting between them. This CDR3 comprises 11 residues. CDR1 and CDR2 (germline): WSHSY, SAAADI. CDR3 sequence reads: CASSEMGGYTF. In nucleotides, the CDR3 is TGCGCCAGCAGTGAGATGGGTGGCTACACCTTC.

J is TRBJ1-2 and V is TRBV28, with 10 bases fitting TRBD1. V lost 6 bases and J lost 4; bases outside the gene matches: 8. There are 15 residues in the CDR3. Germline CDR1 is MDHEN and CDR2 is SYDVKM. CDR3 sequence reads: CASSGQGEFSYGYTF. The DNA for the CDR3 is TGTGCCAGCAGCGGACAGGGGGAATTTTCCTATGGCTACACCTTC.

This sequence joins TRBV18 and TRBJ2-7, with 9 bases lining up with TRBD1. This CDR3 is 17 amino acids long. CDR1 KGHSH and CDR2 LQKENI come from the germline V gene. V lost 4 bases, J lost 2 bases, and 12 bases stayed unmatched. The CDR3: CASSQARTGARAYEQYF. The CDR3 DNA follows: TGTGCCAGCTCACAAGCCCGGACAGGGGCTAGGGCCTACGAGCAGTACTTC.

CDR3 region: CASSLSPGTRRGITNEQFF. The DNA of the CDR3 is TGTGCCAGCAGCTTATCCCCCGGGACTAGACGGGGGATCACTAATGAGCAGTTCTTC. The genes are TRBV7-3 and TRBJ2-1; 8 nucleotides match TRBD2. This CDR3 spans 19 amino acids. V lost 2 bases, J lost 7 bases, and 19 bases stayed unmatched. Germline CDR1 and CDR2: SGHTA and FQGTGA. Filled out from reference TRBV7-3 and TRBJ2-1, the complete variable domain reads GAGVSQTPSNKVTEKGKYVELRCDPISGHTALYWYRQSLGQGPEFLIYFQGTGAADDSGLPNDRFFAVRPEGSVSTLKIQRTERGDSAVYLCASSLSPGTRRGITNEQFFGPGTRLTVL.

This chain links TRBV5-4 with TRBJ2-5, with D possibly being TRBD1 (7 bases). Per the germline V gene, CDR1 is SGHNT and CDR2 is YYREEE (reference sequence). Trimming shortened V by 4 bases and J by 1 base, and 11 bases separated the two germline ends. CDR3 length: 14 residues. The CDR3 region is CASSPGDSQETQYF. CDR3 in DNA: TGTGCCAGCAGCCCGGGGGACAGCCAAGAGACCCAGTACTTC.

V is TRBV4-1 and J is TRBJ2-1, with D unresolved. The germline V and J ends were trimmed by 0 bases and 2 bases, with 8 bases remaining between them. The CDR3 has 15 amino acids. Germline CDR1 MGHRA, CDR2 YSYEKL. The CDR3 loop reads CASSQDATPYNEQFF. CDR3 DNA: TGCGCCAGCAGCCAAGATGCCACCCCCTACAATGAGCAGTTCTTC.

Here the CDR3 reads CASSLATSGREANTGELFF. CDR3 DNA: TGTGCCAGCAGCTTGGCGACTAGCGGGAGAGAGGCGAACACCGGGGAGCTGTTTTTT. V usage is TRBV13 and J usage is TRBJ2-2; 12 bases align to TRBD2. The V gene's germline CDR1 is PRHDT and CDR2 FYEKMQ (reference sequence). V lost 3 bases and J lost 0; bases outside the gene matches: 8. The CDR3 covers 19 residues.